The present T cell receptor (beta chain) was sequenced within a study of monozygotic twins with inflammatory bowel disease. This CDR3 is built from 13 residues. Germline V CDR1 and CDR2: LNHNV, YYDKDF (reference sequence). TCRdb re-called the 5' RACE reads and shows each CDR3 protein once, DNA omitted. In total, the table holds 300,000 to 350,000 distinct CDR3 sequences. Specimen: blood. The clonotype was recovered from a human donor with ulcerative colitis or Crohn's disease, or a healthy co-twin of an affected twin (not recorded which). The chain joins TRBV15 to TRBJ1-2; TCRdb gives TRBD1 as the D gene, but with no DNA this cannot be confirmed. The CDR3 reads CATSPPGVDGYTF.